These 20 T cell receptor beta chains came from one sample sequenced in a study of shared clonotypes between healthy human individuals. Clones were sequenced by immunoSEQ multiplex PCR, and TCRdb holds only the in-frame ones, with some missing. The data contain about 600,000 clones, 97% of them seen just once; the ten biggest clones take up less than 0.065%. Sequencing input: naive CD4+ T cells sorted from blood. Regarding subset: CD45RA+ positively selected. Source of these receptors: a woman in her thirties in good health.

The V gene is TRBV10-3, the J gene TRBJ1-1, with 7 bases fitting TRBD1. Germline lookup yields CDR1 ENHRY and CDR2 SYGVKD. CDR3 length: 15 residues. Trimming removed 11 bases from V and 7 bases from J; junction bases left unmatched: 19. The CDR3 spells CAVRGQGEIDLEAFF. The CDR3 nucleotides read TGTGCCGTAAGGGGGCAGGGGGAGATAGACCTTGAAGCTTTCTTT.

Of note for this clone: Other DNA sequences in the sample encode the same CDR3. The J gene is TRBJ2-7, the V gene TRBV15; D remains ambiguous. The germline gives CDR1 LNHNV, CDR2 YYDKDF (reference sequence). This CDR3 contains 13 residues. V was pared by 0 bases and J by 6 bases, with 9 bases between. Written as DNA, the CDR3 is TGTGCCACCAGCAGAGATCCTGGCGGCGAGCAGTACTTC. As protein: CATSRDPGGEQYF.

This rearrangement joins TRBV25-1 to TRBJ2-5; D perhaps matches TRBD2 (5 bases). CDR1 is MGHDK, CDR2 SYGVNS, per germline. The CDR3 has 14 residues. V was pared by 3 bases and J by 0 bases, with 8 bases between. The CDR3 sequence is CASSDRRYQETQYF. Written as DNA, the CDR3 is TGTGCCAGCAGTGACAGGAGGTACCAAGAGACCCAGTACTTC.

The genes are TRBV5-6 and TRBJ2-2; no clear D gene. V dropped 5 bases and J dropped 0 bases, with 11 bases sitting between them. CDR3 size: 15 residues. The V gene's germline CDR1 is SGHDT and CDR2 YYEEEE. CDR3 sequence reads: CASRKVDPNTGELFF. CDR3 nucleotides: TGTGCCAGCAGAAAGGTTGATCCGAACACCGGGGAGCTGTTTTTT. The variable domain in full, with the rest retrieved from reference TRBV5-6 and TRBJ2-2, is DAGVTQSPTHLIKTRGQQVTLRCSPKSGHDTVSWYQQALGQGPQFIFQYYEEEERQRGNFPDRFSGHQFPNYSSELNVNALLLGDSALYLCASRKVDPNTGELFFGEGSRLTVL.

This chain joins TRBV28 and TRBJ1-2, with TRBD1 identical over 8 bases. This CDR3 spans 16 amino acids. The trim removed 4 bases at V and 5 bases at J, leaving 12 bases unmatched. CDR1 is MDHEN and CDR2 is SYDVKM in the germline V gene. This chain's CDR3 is CASSSPGQGAYYGYTF. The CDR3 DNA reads TGTGCCAGCAGTTCTCCAGGTCAGGGGGCATATTATGGCTACACCTTC.

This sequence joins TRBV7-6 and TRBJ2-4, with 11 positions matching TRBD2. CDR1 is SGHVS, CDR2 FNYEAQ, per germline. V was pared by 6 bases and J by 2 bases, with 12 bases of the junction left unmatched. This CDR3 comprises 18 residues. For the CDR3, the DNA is TGTGCCAGCAGTCGCCGACTAGCGGGGAGTGGAACCAAAAACATTCAGTACTTC. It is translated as CASSRRLAGSGTKNIQYF.

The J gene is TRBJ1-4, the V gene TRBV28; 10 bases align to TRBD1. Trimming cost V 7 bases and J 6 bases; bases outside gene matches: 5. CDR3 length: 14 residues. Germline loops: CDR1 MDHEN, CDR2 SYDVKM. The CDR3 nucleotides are TGTGCCAGCACCGACAGGGGGCTTGATGAAAAACTGTTTTTT. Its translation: CASTDRGLDEKLFF.

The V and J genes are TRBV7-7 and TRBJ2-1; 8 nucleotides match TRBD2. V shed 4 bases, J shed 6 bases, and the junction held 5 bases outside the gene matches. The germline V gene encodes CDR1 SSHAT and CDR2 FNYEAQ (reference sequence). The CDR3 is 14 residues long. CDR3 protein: CASSSGLEPNEQFF. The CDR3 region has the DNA TGTGCCAGCAGCTCGGGACTAGAACCCAATGAGCAGTTCTTC.

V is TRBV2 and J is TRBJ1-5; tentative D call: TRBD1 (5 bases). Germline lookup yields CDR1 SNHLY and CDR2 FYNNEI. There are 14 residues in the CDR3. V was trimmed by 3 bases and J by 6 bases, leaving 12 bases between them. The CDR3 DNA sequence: TGTGCCAGCAGTGAGTCAGGGTTTAGTCAGCCCCAGCATTTT. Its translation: CASSESGFSQPQHF.

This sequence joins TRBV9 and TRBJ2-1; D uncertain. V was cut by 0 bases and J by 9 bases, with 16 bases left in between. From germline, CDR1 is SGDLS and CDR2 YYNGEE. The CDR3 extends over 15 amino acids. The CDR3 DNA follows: TGTGCCAGCAGCGTAGCTACCGGCTGGCAAGGTGAGCAGTTCTTC. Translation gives CASSVATGWQGEQFF.

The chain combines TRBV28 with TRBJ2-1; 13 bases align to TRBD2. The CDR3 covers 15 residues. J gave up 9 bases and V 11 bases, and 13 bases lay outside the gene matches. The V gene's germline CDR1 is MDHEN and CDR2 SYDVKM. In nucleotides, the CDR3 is TGTGCCTCTAAGACCGGGACTAGCGGGATCGGTGAGCAGTTCTTC. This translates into CASKTGTSGIGEQFF.

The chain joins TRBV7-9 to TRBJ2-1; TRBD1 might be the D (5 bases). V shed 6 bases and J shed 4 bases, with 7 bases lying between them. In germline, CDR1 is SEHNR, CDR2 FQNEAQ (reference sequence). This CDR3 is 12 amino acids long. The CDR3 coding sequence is TGTGCCAGCAGATCAGGGTACAATGAGCAGTTCTTC. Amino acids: CASRSGYNEQFF.

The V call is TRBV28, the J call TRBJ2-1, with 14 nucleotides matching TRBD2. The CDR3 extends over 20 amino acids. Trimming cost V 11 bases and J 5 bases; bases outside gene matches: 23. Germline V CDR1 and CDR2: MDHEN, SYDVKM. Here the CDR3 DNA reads TGTGCCTCCTCCCCACCCCCGGGACTAGCGGGAGCCAAGACCAACAATGAGCAGTTCTTC. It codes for CASSPPPGLAGAKTNNEQFF.

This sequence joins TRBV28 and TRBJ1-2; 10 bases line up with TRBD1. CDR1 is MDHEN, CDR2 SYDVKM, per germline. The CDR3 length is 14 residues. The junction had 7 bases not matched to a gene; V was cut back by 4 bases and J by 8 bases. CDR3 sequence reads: CASSWGDRGDGYTF. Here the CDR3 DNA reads TGTGCCAGCAGTTGGGGGGACAGGGGAGACGGCTACACCTTC.

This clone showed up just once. The CDR3 DNA is TGTGCCAGCAGTACTCTAGCGAGAGACACCGGGGAGCTGTTTTTT. It encodes CASSTLARDTGELFF. The V gene is TRBV27, the J gene TRBJ2-2; D might be TRBD2 (6 bases). The CDR3 runs to 15 residues. With 5 bases removed from V and 3 bases from J, the gap between germline ends came to 13 bases. Germline CDR1 is MNHEY and CDR2 is SMNVEV (reference sequence).

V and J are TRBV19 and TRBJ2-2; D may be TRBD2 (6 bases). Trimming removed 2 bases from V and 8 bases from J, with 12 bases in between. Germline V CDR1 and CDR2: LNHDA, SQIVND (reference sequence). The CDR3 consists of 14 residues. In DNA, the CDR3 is TGTGCCAGTAGTATAAGGAGGGGAGAAGGGGAGCTGTTTTTT. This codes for CASSIRRGEGELFF.

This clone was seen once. CDR3 residues: CASSLTTGLAGGPKNIQYF. The CDR3 DNA is TGTGCCAGCAGCTTAACGACCGGACTAGCGGGAGGGCCCAAAAACATTCAGTACTTC. This chain uses TRBV7-3 with TRBJ2-4; TRBD2 matches 15 bases. The germline gives CDR1 SGHTA, CDR2 FQGTGA. This CDR3 region has 19 residues. J was trimmed by 2 bases and V by 0 bases; bases with no gene match: 5.

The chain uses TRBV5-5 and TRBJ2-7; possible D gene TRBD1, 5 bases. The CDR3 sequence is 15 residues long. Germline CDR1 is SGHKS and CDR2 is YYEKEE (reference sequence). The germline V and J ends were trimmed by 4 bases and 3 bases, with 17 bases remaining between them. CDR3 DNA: TGTGCCAGCAGCCCCCAGGGAAGCCAAATCTACGAGCAGTACTTC. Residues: CASSPQGSQIYEQYF. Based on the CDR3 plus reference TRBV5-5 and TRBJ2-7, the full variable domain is DAGVTQSPTHLIKTRGQQVTLRCSPISGHKSVSWYQQVLGQGPQFIFQYYEKEERGRGNFPDRFSARQFPNYSSELNVNALLLGDSALYLCASSPQGSQIYEQYFGPGTRLTVT.

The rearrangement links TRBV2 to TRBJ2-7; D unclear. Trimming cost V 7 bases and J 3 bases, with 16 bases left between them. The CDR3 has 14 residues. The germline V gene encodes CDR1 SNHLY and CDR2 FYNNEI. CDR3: CASTETSSGYEQYF. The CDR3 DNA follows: TGTGCCAGCACCGAGACCAGCTCCGGCTACGAGCAGTACTTC.

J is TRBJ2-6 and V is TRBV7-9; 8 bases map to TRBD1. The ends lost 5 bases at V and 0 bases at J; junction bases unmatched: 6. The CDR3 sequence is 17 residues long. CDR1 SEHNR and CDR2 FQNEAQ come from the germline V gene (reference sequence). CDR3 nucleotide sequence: TGTGCCAGCAGCCCACAGGGGGTTAACTCTGGGGCCAACGTCCTGACTTTC. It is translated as CASSPQGVNSGANVLTF.